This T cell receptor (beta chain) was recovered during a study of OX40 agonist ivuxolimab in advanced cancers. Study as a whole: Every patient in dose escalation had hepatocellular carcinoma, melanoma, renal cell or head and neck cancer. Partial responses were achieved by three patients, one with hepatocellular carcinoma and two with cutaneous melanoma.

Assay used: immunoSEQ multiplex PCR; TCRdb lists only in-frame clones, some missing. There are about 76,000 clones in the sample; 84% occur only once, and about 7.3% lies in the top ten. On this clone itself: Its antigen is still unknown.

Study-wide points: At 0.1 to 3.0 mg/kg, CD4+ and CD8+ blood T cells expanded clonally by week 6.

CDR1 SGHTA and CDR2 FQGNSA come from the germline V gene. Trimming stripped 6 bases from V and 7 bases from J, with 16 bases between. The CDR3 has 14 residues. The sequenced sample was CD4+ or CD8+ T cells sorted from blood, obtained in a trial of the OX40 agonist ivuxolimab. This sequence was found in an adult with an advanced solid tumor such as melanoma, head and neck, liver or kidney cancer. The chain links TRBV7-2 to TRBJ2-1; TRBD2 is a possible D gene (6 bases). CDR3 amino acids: CASRTAGGGNEQFF. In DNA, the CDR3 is TGTGCCAGCAGGACGGCGGGTGGGGGGAATGAGCAGTTCTTC.